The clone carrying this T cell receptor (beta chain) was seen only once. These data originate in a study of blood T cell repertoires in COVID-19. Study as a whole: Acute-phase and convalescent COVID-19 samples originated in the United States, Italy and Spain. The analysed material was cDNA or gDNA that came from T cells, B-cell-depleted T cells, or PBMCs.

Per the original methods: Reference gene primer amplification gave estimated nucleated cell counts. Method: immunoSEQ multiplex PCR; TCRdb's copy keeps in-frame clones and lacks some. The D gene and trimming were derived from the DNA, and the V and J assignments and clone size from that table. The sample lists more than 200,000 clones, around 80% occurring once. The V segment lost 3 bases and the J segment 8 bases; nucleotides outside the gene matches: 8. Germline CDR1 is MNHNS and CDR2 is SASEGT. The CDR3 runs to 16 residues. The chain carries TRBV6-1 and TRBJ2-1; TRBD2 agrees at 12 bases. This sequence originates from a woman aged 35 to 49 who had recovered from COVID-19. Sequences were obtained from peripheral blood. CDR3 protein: CASSELGLAGYDEQFF. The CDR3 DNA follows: TGTGCCAGCAGTGAGTTAGGACTAGCGGGGTATGATGAGCAGTTCTTC.